This is a list of T cell receptor beta chains from one sample in a study of blood T cells in healthy people across ages. TCRdb passed the 5' RACE reads through MiXCR, listing each CDR3 protein once. The repertoire consists of almost 800,000 distinct CDR3 sequences, with roughly 64% occurring once and the leading ten covering over 20%. The sample comprised blood. The receptors come from a young man in good health. The CDR3 runs from the conserved cysteine through the conserved F or W. D genes are given only for firm matches. Clone size is not always given. Where it is, it says once, few, many or a class for expanded clones.

V gene	J gene	clone size	D gene	CDR3 protein	CDR3 DNA
TRBV7-2	TRBJ2-2	.	.	CASSPRNTGELFF	TGTGCCAGTAGCCCCAGGAACACCGGGGAGCTGTTTTTT
TRBV7-9	TRBJ2-7	.	.	CASSLVNGPYEQYF	TGTGCCAGCAGCTTAGTCAACGGGCCCTACGAGCAGTACTTC
TRBV12-3/TRBV12-4	TRBJ2-7	.	.	CASSEGQSYEQYF	TGTGCCAGCAGTGAAGGACAGTCCTACGAGCAGTACTTC
TRBV20-1	TRBJ2-6	few	TRBD2	CSALAGGPGANVLTF	TGCAGTGCTTTAGCGGGAGGGCCTGGGGCCAACGTCCTGACTTTC
TRBV19	TRBJ1-5	.	.	CASAGQINQPQHF	TGTGCCAGTGCTGGACAGATCAATCAGCCCCAGCATTTT
TRBV29-1	TRBJ1-4	few	.	CSVRGGDEKLFF	TGCAGCGTTCGGGGAGGGGATGAAAAACTGTTTTTT
TRBV28	TRBJ1-5	.	.	CASSLIGRANQPQHF	TGTGCCAGCAGTTTAATCGGCCGGGCCAATCAGCCCCAGCATTTT
TRBV27	TRBJ2-3	few	.	CASSLYTSTDTQYF	TGTGCCAGCAGTTTATATACTAGCACAGATACGCAGTATTTT
TRBV7-9	TRBJ2-1	.	TRBD2	CASSSNPVAGGPNEQFF	TGTGCCAGCAGCTCGAACCCAGTAGCGGGAGGGCCGAATGAGCAGTTCTTC
TRBV7-6	TRBJ2-7	.	.	CVSSLARAGRYNEQYF	TGTGTCAGCAGCTTAGCGCGGGCGGGGCGTTACAATGAGCAGTACTTC
TRBV9	TRBJ2-3	.	.	CASVKGSGTDTQYF	TGTGCCAGCGTTAAGGGTTCTGGGACAGATACGCAGTATTTT
TRBV6-5	TRBJ2-7	.	.	CASSYFRGEQYF	TGTGCCAGCAGTTACTTCAGGGGCGAGCAGTACTTC
TRBV27	TRBJ1-2	few	.	CASSLRSPGRIGYTF	TGTGCCAGCAGTTTACGATCACCAGGACGTATAGGCTACACCTTC
TRBV7-2	TRBJ1-5	.	.	CASSLSQGNQPQHF	TGTGCCAGCAGCTTAAGCCAGGGAAATCAGCCCCAGCATTTT
TRBV20-1	TRBJ2-1	.	TRBD2	CSARRPSGGGNEQFF	TGCAGTGCTAGACGACCTAGCGGGGGGGGCAATGAGCAGTTCTTC
TRBV5-8	TRBJ2-5	once	TRBD2	CASSLGLAGGRRTQYF	TGTGCCAGCAGCCTCGGACTAGCGGGTGGTCGGAGGACCCAGTACTTC
TRBV20-1	TRBJ2-1	.	.	CSTRDYSLGNEQFF	TGCAGTACTAGAGATTACAGTTTGGGTAATGAGCAGTTCTTC
TRBV9	TRBJ2-7	.	TRBD2	CASSSLAGDGQYF	TGTGCCAGCTCCTCACTAGCGGGAGATGGCCAGTACTTC
TRBV29-1	TRBJ1-2	.	.	CSVPAGTFDGYTF	TGCAGCGTCCCCGCGGGGACGTTTGACGGCTACACCTTC
TRBV20-1	TRBJ1-1	.	TRBD1	CSGGTATNTEAFF	TGCAGTGGAGGGACAGCGACGAACACTGAAGCTTTCTTT
TRBV20-1	TRBJ2-2	.	.	CSATEGPYGELFF	TGCAGTGCTACAGAGGGGCCCTACGGGGAGCTGTTTTTT
TRBV4-3	TRBJ2-7	.	TRBD1	CASSQFTGGFDEQYF	TGCGCCAGCAGCCAATTTACAGGGGGCTTTGACGAGCAGTACTTC
TRBV10-3	TRBJ2-7	.	.	CAISDRGIIRSYEQYF	TGTGCCATCAGTGACAGGGGCATAATTCGTTCCTACGAGCAGTACTTC
TRBV25-1	TRBJ2-3	.	.	CASSEAASTDTQYF	TGTGCCAGCAGTGAGGCAGCTAGCACAGATACGCAGTATTTT
TRBV18	TRBJ1-5	.	.	CASSPEGLNQPQHF	TGTGCCAGCTCACCAGAGGGCTTAAATCAGCCCCAGCATTTT
TRBV6-5	TRBJ2-7	few	.	CASSYSQESYEQYF	TGTGCCAGCAGTTATTCCCAGGAATCCTACGAGCAGTACTTC
TRBV6-1	TRBJ2-7	once	.	CAIRGPVNEQYF	TGTGCGATACGGGGGCCAGTCAACGAGCAGTACTTC
TRBV10-3	TRBJ2-5	.	.	CAIRKTQYF	TGTGCCATCAGAAAGACCCAGTACTTC
TRBV20-1	TRBJ2-7	few	TRBD1	CSANPLADRTGIIQQYF	TGCAGTGCCAACCCCCTCGCCGACCGGACAGGGATCATACAGCAGTACTTC
TRBV20-1	TRBJ2-7	.	TRBD1	CSGFDRGDNYEQYF	TGCAGTGGATTCGACAGGGGGGATAACTACGAGCAGTACTTC
TRBV4-2	TRBJ1-1	few	TRBD1	CASSYSGTEAEAFF	TGTGCCAGCAGCTACAGCGGGACAGAGGCTGAAGCTTTCTTT
TRBV5-6	TRBJ2-1	.	.	CASSLGWTEQFF	TGTGCCAGCAGCCTGGGATGGACTGAGCAGTTCTTC
TRBV20-1	TRBJ2-2	.	TRBD1	CSAREPGQGGPGELFF	TGCAGTGCTAGAGAACCGGGACAGGGGGGCCCCGGGGAGCTGTTTTTT
TRBV20-1	TRBJ2-3	.	.	CSASSPGLATDTQYF	TGCAGTGCTAGTTCTCCGGGACTGGCCACAGATACGCAGTATTTT
TRBV30	TRBJ2-1	.	.	CAWSVQSNEQFF	TGTGCCTGGAGTGTACAATCCAATGAGCAGTTCTTC
TRBV20-1	TRBJ2-4	.	TRBD2	CSARDDGGAPIQYF	TGCAGTGCTAGAGATGACGGGGGGGCCCCCATTCAGTACTTC
TRBV6-1	TRBJ2-3	.	TRBD2	CASSPGLAGGPGTDTQYF	TGTGCCAGCAGTCCGGGACTAGCGGGAGGGCCTGGCACAGATACGCAGTATTTT
TRBV27	TRBJ2-7	many	.	CASADGDAGDEQYF	TGTGCCAGCGCCGACGGGGACGCAGGCGACGAGCAGTACTTC
TRBV4-1	TRBJ2-5	many	.	CASSPDLETQYF	TGCGCCAGCAGCCCAGACTTGGAGACCCAGTACTTC
TRBV6-2/TRBV6-3	TRBJ2-7	.	.	CASSYHMATGLPYEQYF	TGTGCCAGCAGTTACCACATGGCCACAGGCCTCCCCTACGAGCAGTACTTC
TRBV20-1	TRBJ2-5	.	TRBD2	CSHGTGTSAETQYF	TGCAGTCACGGGACCGGGACTAGTGCCGAGACCCAGTACTTC
TRBV5-6	TRBJ2-4	.	.	CAGSRVTAKNIQYF	TGTGCCGGCAGCAGAGTAACAGCCAAAAACATTCAGTACTTC
TRBV2	TRBJ1-2	.	TRBD1	CASRAGGYGYTF	TGTGCCAGCAGGGCAGGGGGCTATGGCTACACCTTC
TRBV27	TRBJ2-7	.	.	CASSLREGNEQYF	TGTGCCAGCAGTTTACGGGAAGGGAACGAGCAGTACTTC
TRBV28	TRBJ2-2	.	TRBD2	CASSLAAGGLFF	TGTGCCAGCAGTTTAGCGGCGGGAGGGCTGTTTTTT
TRBV29-1	TRBJ2-3	.	TRBD1	CSVEDWDREQDTQYF	TGCAGCGTTGAAGATTGGGACAGGGAGCAGGATACGCAGTATTTT
TRBV6-1	TRBJ2-1	few	TRBD2	CASRIAGQNEQFF	TGTGCCAGCAGAATAGCGGGTCAAAATGAGCAGTTCTTC
TRBV27	TRBJ2-7	.	TRBD2	CASSPLTSGGFYEQYF	TGTGCCAGCAGTCCCCTAACTAGCGGGGGTTTCTACGAGCAGTACTTC
TRBV12-5	TRBJ2-1	few	TRBD2	CASGLAGLAANEQFF	TGTGCTAGTGGTTTGGCGGGACTAGCGGCCAATGAGCAGTTCTTC
TRBV5-1	TRBJ2-1	.	.	CASSSEGPWDEQFF	TGCGCCAGCAGCTCGGAGGGGCCATGGGATGAGCAGTTCTTC
TRBV20-1	TRBJ2-1	.	.	CSAWASPDNEQFF	TGCAGTGCATGGGCCTCCCCGGACAATGAGCAGTTCTTC
TRBV5-1	TRBJ2-7	.	TRBD2	CASSRILAGGSSYEQYF	TGCGCCAGCAGCCGGATACTAGCGGGGGGCAGCTCCTACGAGCAGTACTTC